One and the same sample provided the 24 T cell receptor beta chains below, sequenced in a study of blood T cell repertoires in COVID-19. Here immunoSEQ multiplex PCR was the method, and the copy in TCRdb shows in-frame clones only, minus some. This table has fewer than 85,000 clones, 88% appearing once. The sample comprised peripheral blood. These TCRs come from a human donor in a cohort sampled during active COVID-19.

V is TRBV3-1 (or the pseudogene TRBV3-2) and J is TRBJ1-2; TRBD1 matches 9 bases. Trimming cost V 4 bases and J 4 bases; bases outside gene matches: 16. The V gene's germline CDR1 is LGHDT and CDR2 YNNKEL (reference sequence). This CDR3 contains 18 residues. The chain's CDR3 is CASSPSSRTGVFSYGYTF. The CDR3, as DNA: TGTGCCAGCAGCCCCTCCTCCAGGACAGGGGTTTTTAGCTATGGCTACACCTTC.

J is TRBJ2-1 and V is TRBV6-5; 8 bases are shared with TRBD1. The ends lost 11 bases at V and 9 bases at J; junction bases unmatched: 12. The CDR3 length is 13 residues. Germline V gives CDR1 MNHEY, CDR2 SVGAGI. CDR3 residues: CACPQGASGEQFF. The CDR3 DNA reads TGTGCCTGCCCTCAGGGGGCAAGTGGTGAGCAGTTCTTC.

The chain links TRBV6-5 to TRBJ2-3; 10 nucleotides align to TRBD1. CDR1 is MNHEY, CDR2 SVGAGI, per germline. After removal of 5 bases from V and 3 bases from J, the junction contained 5 bases not matched to a gene. This CDR3 is 15 amino acids long. As DNA, the CDR3 is TGTGCCAGCAGTAGTCCGGGACAGGGGACAGATACGCAGTATTTT. Translating gives CASSSPGQGTDTQYF.

This sequence joins TRBV3-1 (or the pseudogene TRBV3-2) and TRBJ2-5; 7 bases agree with TRBD2. J lost 0 bases, V lost 3 bases, and 10 bases had no gene match. The CDR3 runs 17 residues. CDR1 is LGHDT, CDR2 YNNKEL, per germline (reference sequence). The DNA of the CDR3 is TGTGCCAGCAGCCACCCGGGGCGGGAGTTGGACCAAGAGACCCAGTACTTC. Its protein product is CASSHPGRELDQETQYF.

The chain links TRBV7-9 to TRBJ1-5, with 7 bases aligning to TRBD1. The length of the CDR3 is 18 residues. V was pared by 1 base and J by 5 bases, with 14 bases of the junction left unmatched. In germline, CDR1 is SEHNR, CDR2 FQNEAQ (reference sequence). CDR3 residues: CASSLETGFLGPHQPQHF. In DNA form, the CDR3 reads TGTGCCAGCAGCTTAGAGACAGGGTTCTTGGGACCTCATCAGCCCCAGCATTTT.

The chain joins TRBV7-9 to TRBJ2-1; no clear D. Looked up from germline, CDR1 is SEHNR and CDR2 is FQNEAQ (reference sequence). Trimming removed 1 base from V and 0 bases from J, with 16 bases in between. There are 18 residues in the CDR3. CDR3 residues: CASSLERYSRSSYNEQFF. The DNA for the CDR3 is TGTGCCAGCAGCTTAGAACGGTACTCCCGGAGCTCCTACAATGAGCAGTTCTTC.

The CDR3 nucleotides read TGTGCCACCCAAAAACAGATAAACTATGGCTACACCTTC. Its protein is CATQKQINYGYTF. The chain uses TRBV6-5 and TRBJ1-2; no clear D. Trimming cost V 10 bases and J 2 bases, with 14 bases left between them. Germline V gene sequence: CDR1 MNHEY, CDR2 SVGAGI. The CDR3 contains 13 residues.

This chain joins TRBV5-6 and TRBJ1-4; no clear D. Trimming took off 0 bases at V and 6 bases at J, with 6 bases between the two ends. Per germline, CDR1 SGHDT and CDR2 YYEEEE. This CDR3 comprises 13 residues. The CDR3 DNA sequence: TGTGCCAGCAGCTTGGAGGGAGATGAAAAACTGTTTTTT. Translating gives CASSLEGDEKLFF.

The chain uses TRBV19 and TRBJ1-6, with 8 positions matching TRBD1. The J segment lost 10 bases and the V segment lost 5 bases, leaving 7 bases of the junction unmatched. The V gene's germline CDR1 is LNHDA and CDR2 SQIVND (reference sequence). The CDR3 is made up of 14 amino acids. In nucleotides, the CDR3 is TGTGCCAGTAGTTCTTCGACAGGGGAATCACCCCTCCACTTT. Its protein is CASSSSTGESPLHF.

The DNA for the CDR3 is TGTGCCAGCAGCTTAGTTGGACAGGGGGCGGATACGCAGTATTTT. This sequence encodes CASSLVGQGADTQYF. The V and J genes are TRBV13 and TRBJ2-3; 11 bases map to TRBD1. Germline V lookup: CDR1 PRHDT, CDR2 FYEKMQ (reference sequence). This CDR3 region has 15 residues. V shed 1 base and J 6 bases; nucleotides not matched to a gene: 3.

The J gene is TRBJ2-3, the V gene TRBV7-2; 7 nucleotides align to TRBD2. From germline, CDR1 is SGHTA and CDR2 FQGNSA. This CDR3 is 16 amino acids long. The ends lost 2 bases at V and 14 bases at J; junction bases unmatched: 19. In DNA form, the CDR3 reads TGTGCCAGCAGCTTATCTGGCGGGAGCCCCACACGGGGTGGGTATTTT. It specifies CASSLSGGSPTRGGYF. Drawing the rest from reference TRBV7-2 and TRBJ2-3, the complete variable domain is GAGVSQSPSNKVTEKGKDVELRCDPISGHTALYWYRQSLGQGLEFLIYFQGNSAPDKSGLPSDRFSAERTGGSVSTLTIQRTQQEDSAVYLCASSLSGGSPTRGGYFGPGTRLTVL.

The chain links TRBV5-6 to TRBJ2-7; 8 nucleotides align to TRBD2. Unmatched junction bases numbered 10, after V lost 4 bases and J lost 4 bases. This CDR3 comprises 15 residues. CDR1 is SGHDT, CDR2 YYEEEE, per germline. The CDR3 region has the DNA TGTGCCAGCAGCCCCGACCGGGGGGGCAGGTACGAGCAGTACTTC. This encodes CASSPDRGGRYEQYF. Filled out from reference TRBV5-6 and TRBJ2-7, the complete variable domain reads DAGVTQSPTHLIKTRGQQVTLRCSPKSGHDTVSWYQQALGQGPQFIFQYYEEEERQRGNFPDRFSGHQFPNYSSELNVNALLLGDSALYLCASSPDRGGRYEQYFGPGTRLTVT.

The chain uses TRBV19 and TRBJ2-7, with 10 bases matching TRBD2. V gave up 4 bases and J gave up 3 bases; unmatched junction bases: 9. The CDR3 runs to 16 residues. The germline V gene has CDR1 LNHDA and CDR2 SQIVND (reference sequence). The CDR3 coding sequence is TGTGCCAGTAGTACCCGCCTAGCGGGGGCCGGCTACGAGCAGTACTTC. Its translation: CASSTRLAGAGYEQYF.

V gene TRBV7-8 combines with J gene TRBJ2-7; D possibly corresponds to TRBD2 (6 bases). V lost 1 base, J lost 0 bases, and 13 bases lay in between. In germline, CDR1 is SGHVS, CDR2 FQNEAQ. The CDR3 is 16 residues long. The CDR3 DNA follows: TGTGCCAGCAGCTTAGGGGTTGGGGGGATCTCCTACGAGCAGTACTTC. This codes for CASSLGVGGISYEQYF.

The gene calls are TRBV30 and TRBJ1-1, with 8 bases aligning to TRBD1. V gave up 2 bases and J gave up 6 bases; unmatched junction bases: 11. CDR1 is GTSNPN, CDR2 SVGIG, per germline (reference sequence). The CDR3 extends over 15 amino acids. This chain's CDR3 is CAWSTMGQGASEAFF. CDR3 DNA sequence: TGTGCCTGGAGTACCATGGGGCAGGGGGCGTCTGAAGCTTTCTTT.

The chain joins TRBV5-1 to TRBJ2-7; 7 bases align to TRBD2. The V segment lost 3 bases and the J segment 0 bases; nucleotides outside the gene matches: 3. In germline, CDR1 is SGHRS, CDR2 YFSETQ. The CDR3 sequence is 14 residues long. Here the CDR3 reads CASSSGDYSYEQYF. DNA of the CDR3: TGCGCCAGCAGCTCGGGGGACTACTCCTACGAGCAGTACTTC.

This chain links TRBV7-9 with TRBJ2-2; D is unresolved. V was trimmed by 5 bases and J by 1 base, leaving 14 bases between them. This CDR3 comprises 16 residues. Germline V gives CDR1 SEHNR, CDR2 FQNEAQ (reference sequence). This CDR3 is CASSPEAFKNTGELFF. DNA for the CDR3: TGTGCCAGCAGCCCAGAGGCCTTCAAGAACACCGGGGAGCTGTTTTTT.

J is TRBJ2-1 and V is TRBV5-6, with 8 bases lining up with TRBD2. The CDR3 is made up of 15 amino acids. V was pared by 0 bases and J by 9 bases, with 8 bases of the junction left unmatched. Germline V gene lookup returns CDR1 SGHDT and CDR2 YYEEEE. For the CDR3, the DNA is TGTGCCAGCAGCTTGGTTAGCGGGATTAATGGTGAGCAGTTCTTC. It yields the protein CASSLVSGINGEQFF. The complete variable domain, with remaining parts taken from reference TRBV5-6 and TRBJ2-1, reads DAGVTQSPTHLIKTRGQQVTLRCSPKSGHDTVSWYQQALGQGPQFIFQYYEEEERQRGNFPDRFSGHQFPNYSSELNVNALLLGDSALYLCASSLVSGINGEQFFGPGTRLTVL.

The rearrangement links TRBV2 to TRBJ2-5; TRBD2 aligns across 9 bases. The germline V gene has CDR1 SNHLY and CDR2 FYNNEI. V gave up 5 bases and J gave up 4 bases; unmatched junction bases: 8. This CDR3 region has 15 residues. This chain's CDR3 is CASSLSGSAGETQYF. CDR3 in DNA: TGTGCCAGCAGTCTTAGCGGGAGTGCAGGAGAGACCCAGTACTTC.

This chain joins TRBV6-1 and TRBJ2-7; D perhaps matches TRBD1 (6 bases). V lost 3 bases and J lost 0, with 15 bases in between. Germline CDR1 is MNHNS and CDR2 is SASEGT. The CDR3 runs to 16 residues. CDR3 sequence (DNA): TGTGCCAGCAGTGACGCTGGGGGCGGCCTCTCCTACGAGCAGTACTTC. As protein: CASSDAGGGLSYEQYF.

V usage is TRBV11-1 and J usage is TRBJ1-1; TRBD1 is a possible D gene (6 bases). The CDR3 runs to 14 residues. V lost 0 bases to trimming and J lost 1 base, with 6 bases between them. Germline V gene sequence: CDR1 SGHAT, CDR2 FQDESV (reference sequence). The CDR3 DNA follows: TGTGCCAGCAGCTTAGCACAGGGGAACACTGAAGCTTTCTTT. Translation gives CASSLAQGNTEAFF.

V gene TRBV5-6 combines with J gene TRBJ2-7; 9 bases map to TRBD2. The CDR3 totals 15 residues. CDR1 is SGHDT and CDR2 is YYEEEE in the germline V gene. Unmatched junction bases numbered 14, after V lost 7 bases and J lost 6 bases. The CDR3, as DNA: TGTGCCAGCTTCCGGATGGGCGGGAGGGAAAGCGAGCAGTACTTC. Translating gives CASFRMGGRESEQYF.

The genes are TRBV7-5 and TRBJ2-4; the table's D call, TRBD1, has no DNA check behind it. TRBV7-5 is classified as a pseudogene. The CDR3 has 16 residues. CDR3 DNA sequence: TGTGTCAGAAGCTTAGGAGGGGGACAGGGTAACGGCATTCAGTACTTC. Its protein is CVRSLGGGQGNGIQYF.

The chain joins TRBV5-1 to TRBJ1-1; 10 bases match TRBD1. The V gene's germline CDR1 is SGHRS and CDR2 YFSETQ. The CDR3 is 16 residues long. V was clipped by 2 bases and J by 6 bases; unmatched bases: 10. CDR3 DNA sequence: TGCGCCAGCAGCTTACCCGGGACAGGGGTTAACGCTGAAGCTTTCTTT. Translated, it gives CASSLPGTGVNAEAFF.